This T cell receptor beta chain was profiled in a study of CD8+CD57+ T cells in acquired aplastic anemia. Broader study findings: Levels of CD8+ Simpson's diversity were not significantly distinct in patients versus controls.

Comments on this clonotype: Antigen specificity is unknown.

The J segment lost 2 bases and the V segment lost 1 base, leaving 3 bases of the junction unmatched. Germline V gene sequence: CDR1 SGHAT, CDR2 FQNNGV. There are 15 residues in the CDR3. TCR beta VDJ and CDR3 were profiled, and genomic DNA was the template. TCRdb reprocessed the reads via MiXCR and lists one record per CDR3 protein. The table has under 200,000 distinct CDR3 sequences, around 50% seen once; the top ten hold approximately 3%. Patients chosen for sequencing had CD8+CD57+ cells that had expanded, as shown by flow cytometry. At the time of blood sampling, patients had not yet received any therapy.

The sequence was obtained from a human donor with aplastic anemia. V gene TRBV11-2 combines with J gene TRBJ2-3; 7 bases are a match to TRBD1. The specimen was sorted CD4+, CD8+, or CD8+CD57+ T cells (not recorded which) from PBMCs. CDR3 protein: CASSLGDRDTDTQYF. The CDR3 DNA follows: TGTGCCAGCAGCTTAGGAGACAGGGACACAGATACGCAGTATTTT.